Below, 9 T cell receptor beta chains from the same sample are listed, as sequenced in a study of blood T cells in healthy people across ages. The authors ran a second PCR of about 7 to 12 cycles using a sample-barcoded 5' primer and a J-beta primer mix. TCRdb passed the 5' RACE reads through MiXCR, listing each CDR3 protein once. The repertoire holds approximately 800,000 distinct CDR3 sequences, about 62% seen once, with 28% in the top ten. The specimen sequenced was blood. The receptors were gathered from a man in his thirties or forties in good health.

This CDR3 reads CSAIRQGHLETQYF. As DNA, the CDR3 is TGCAGTGCAATAAGACAGGGGCATCTAGAGACCCAGTACTTC. This chain connects TRBV20-1 to TRBJ2-5, with 8 positions matching TRBD1. The CDR3 sequence is 14 residues long. Trimming at V came to 6 bases and at J to 4 bases, leaving 10 bases not matched to a gene. CDR1 DFQATT and CDR2 SNEGSKA come from the germline V gene (reference sequence).

This clonotype has more than one count but fewer than ten. The J gene is TRBJ1-5, the V gene TRBV2; TRBD1 aligns across 9 bases. Germline V gene lookup returns CDR1 SNHLY and CDR2 FYNNEI. Losses at the gene ends were 6 bases for V and 4 bases for J; bases not matched to a gene: 7. The CDR3 sequence is 15 residues long. The CDR3: CASSGTGTMNQPQHF. The CDR3 coding sequence is TGTGCCAGCAGCGGGACAGGGACGATGAATCAGCCCCAGCATTTT.

The V and J genes are TRBV20-1 and TRBJ2-3; TRBD2 matches 10 bases. J was trimmed by 6 bases and V by 5 bases; bases with no gene match: 14. Germline V gives CDR1 DFQATT, CDR2 SNEGSKA (reference sequence). The CDR3 totals 16 residues. DNA of the CDR3: TGCAGTGCTTCCCTCTTAAAACAACTAGCGGGGGATACGCAGTATTTT. Amino acids: CSASLLKQLAGDTQYF.

On this clonotype itself: At one boundary the junction diverges from the germline segment, which might be a read error. The V call is TRBV7-7, the J call TRBJ2-1; TRBD1 aligns across 7 bases. From germline, CDR1 is SSHAT and CDR2 FNYEAQ (reference sequence). This CDR3 comprises 13 residues. The DNA for the CDR3 is TGTGCTAGCAGCTTAGACAGGGAGAATGAGCAGTTCTTC. Residues: CASSLDRENEQFF.

This clonotype has a handful of counts. The chain uses TRBV7-2 and TRBJ2-1, with D unresolved. V was trimmed by 1 base and J by 4 bases, leaving 11 bases between them. CDR1 and CDR2 (germline): SGHTA, FQGNSA. The CDR3 covers 15 residues. The CDR3 nucleotides are TGTGCCAGCAGCTTAGACTTCAGTTGGTACAATGAGCAGTTCTTC. This encodes CASSLDFSWYNEQFF.

The V call is TRBV7-2, the J call TRBJ2-1; D unresolved. With 2 bases removed from V and 4 bases from J, the gap between germline ends came to 9 bases. The CDR3 is 14 residues long. The germline gives CDR1 SGHTA, CDR2 FQGNSA. The DNA of the CDR3 is TGTGCCAGCAGCTTACGGACGGTTTACAATGAGCAGTTCTTC. This sequence encodes CASSLRTVYNEQFF.

This chain joins TRBV12-3 or TRBV12-4 and TRBJ1-1, with 8 bases fitting TRBD1. Trimming took 5 bases from V and 7 from J; bases not matched to a gene: 12. The CDR3 spans 15 residues. The CDR3 sequence: CASSPRQGTMVEAFF. The CDR3, as DNA: TGTGCCAGCAGTCCCAGACAGGGGACGATGGTTGAAGCTTTCTTT.

The J gene is TRBJ1-4, the V gene TRBV6-6; D call uncertain. Trimming shortened V by 7 bases and J by 8 bases, and 17 bases separated the two germline ends. The CDR3 extends over 14 amino acids. CDR1 and CDR2 from the germline V gene are MNHNY and SVGAGI (reference sequence). CDR3 nucleotides: TGTGCCAGCATCTCCAAAGGTGGCGGGGAAAAACTGTTTTTT. Amino acid sequence: CASISKGGGEKLFF.

The V gene is TRBV4-3, the J gene TRBJ2-5, with 10 bases matching TRBD1. V was pared by 5 bases and J by 5 bases, with 8 bases of the junction left unmatched. This CDR3 spans 15 amino acids. From germline, CDR1 is LGHNA and CDR2 YSLEER. In DNA, the CDR3 is TGCGCCAGCAGCACTCGGACAGGGGGAGGGGAGACCCAGTACTTC. This codes for CASSTRTGGGETQYF.